The present T cell receptor (beta chain) was sequenced within a study of chemoradiotherapy in HPV16-positive cancers. The overall study: Candidate HPV-specific T-cell clones and common TCR motifs came from functional assays in a couple of HPV16-positive patients.

Regarding the study as a whole: Non-HPV-specific T cells did not expand in tumors during treatment, whereas candidate HPV-specific clones and E7-related motifs did.

The CDR3 length is 16 residues. The germline gives CDR1 SGHAT, CDR2 FQNNGV. V was trimmed by 5 bases and J by 0 bases, leaving 16 bases between them. Samples were taken several times over chemoradiotherapy. Notes on this clone: Its antigen is still unknown.

The table came from immunoSEQ multiplex PCR; TCRdb's copy has only in-frame clones and leaves some out. The sample includes approximately 7,200 clones, over 70% seen only once; the top ten take roughly a sixth. The sample was taken from a patient who underwent chemoradiotherapy. The chain is built from TRBV11-2 and TRBJ1-1, with a tentative D call TRBD1 (6 bases). The clonotype comes from a human donor with HPV-associated anogenital cancer. The CDR3 nucleotides read TGTGCCAGCAGCCTACACCCGACAGGTCTGAACACTGAAGCTTTCTTT. It yields the protein CASSLHPTGLNTEAFF.